This TCR beta chain comes out of a study of T cell changes during pregnancy in multiple sclerosis. Sequencing used immunoSEQ multiplex PCR; TCRdb keeps in-frame clones, though not all of them. In the table there are around 77,000 clones, 90% to 95% of which are singletons. Unmatched junction bases numbered 9, after V lost 1 base and J lost 6 bases. Germline V CDR1 and CDR2: SGHVS, FNYEAQ. This CDR3 contains 16 residues. The sequenced sample was peripheral blood, obtained in the third trimester of pregnancy. The chain links TRBV7-6 to TRBJ2-7; 10 nucleotides agree with TRBD2. The sequence was obtained from a female donor in good health, enrolled as a control in a pregnancy study. This CDR3 reads CASSLGPSGRPPEQYF. CDR3 DNA sequence: TGTGCCAGCAGCTTAGGTCCTAGCGGGAGACCCCCCGAGCAGTACTTC.